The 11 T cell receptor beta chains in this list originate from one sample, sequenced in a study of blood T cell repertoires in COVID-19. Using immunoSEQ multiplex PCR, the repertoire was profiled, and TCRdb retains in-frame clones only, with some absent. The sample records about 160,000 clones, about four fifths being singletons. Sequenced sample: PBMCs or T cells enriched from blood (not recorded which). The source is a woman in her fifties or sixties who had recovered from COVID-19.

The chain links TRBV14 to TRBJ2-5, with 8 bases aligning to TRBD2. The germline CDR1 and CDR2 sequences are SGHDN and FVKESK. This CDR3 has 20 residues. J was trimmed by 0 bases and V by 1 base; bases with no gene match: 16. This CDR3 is CASSQGWNWVAGTYQETQYF. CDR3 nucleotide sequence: TGTGCCAGCAGCCAAGGGTGGAATTGGGTAGCGGGGACGTACCAAGAGACCCAGTACTTC.

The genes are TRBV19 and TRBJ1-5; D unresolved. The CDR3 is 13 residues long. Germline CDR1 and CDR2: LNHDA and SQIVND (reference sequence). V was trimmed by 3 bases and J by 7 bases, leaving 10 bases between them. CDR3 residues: CASSISREQPQHF. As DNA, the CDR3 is TGTGCCAGTAGTATCAGCCGGGAACAGCCCCAGCATTTT.

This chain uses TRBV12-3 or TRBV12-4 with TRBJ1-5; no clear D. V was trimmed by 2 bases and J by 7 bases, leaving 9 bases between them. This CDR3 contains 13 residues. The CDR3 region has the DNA TGTGCCAGCAGTTTATCAGGAAGCCAGCCCCAGCATTTT. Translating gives CASSLSGSQPQHF.

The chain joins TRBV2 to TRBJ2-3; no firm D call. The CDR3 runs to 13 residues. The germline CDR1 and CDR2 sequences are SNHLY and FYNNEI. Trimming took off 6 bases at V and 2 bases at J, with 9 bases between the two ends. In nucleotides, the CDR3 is TGTGCCAGCAGGCAACAGATCACAGATACGCAGTATTTT. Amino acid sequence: CASRQQITDTQYF.

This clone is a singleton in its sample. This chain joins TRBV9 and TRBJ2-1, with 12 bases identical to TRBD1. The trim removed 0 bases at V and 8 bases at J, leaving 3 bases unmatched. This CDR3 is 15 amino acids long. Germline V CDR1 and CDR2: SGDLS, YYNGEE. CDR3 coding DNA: TGTGCCAGCAGCGTAGTGGGACAGGGGGCGTATGAGCAGTTCTTC. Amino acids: CASSVVGQGAYEQFF.

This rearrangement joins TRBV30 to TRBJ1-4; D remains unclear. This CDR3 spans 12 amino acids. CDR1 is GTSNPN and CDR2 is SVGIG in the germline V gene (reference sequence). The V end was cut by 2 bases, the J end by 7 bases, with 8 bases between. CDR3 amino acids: CAWSLAGEKLFF. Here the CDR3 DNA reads TGTGCCTGGAGTTTGGCGGGTGAAAAACTGTTTTTT.

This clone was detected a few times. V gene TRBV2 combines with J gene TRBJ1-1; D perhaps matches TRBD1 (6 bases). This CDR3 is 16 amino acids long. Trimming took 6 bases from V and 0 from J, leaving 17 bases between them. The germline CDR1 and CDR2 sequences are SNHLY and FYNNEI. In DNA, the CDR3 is TGTGCCAGCAGAGTGAGACAGGAAGCACTGAACACTGAAGCTTTCTTT. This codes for CASRVRQEALNTEAFF.

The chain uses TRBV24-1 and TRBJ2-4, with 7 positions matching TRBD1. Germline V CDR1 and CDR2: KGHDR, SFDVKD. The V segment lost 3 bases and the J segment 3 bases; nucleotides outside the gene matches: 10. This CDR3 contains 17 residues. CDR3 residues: CATSDPSQGMGKNIQYF. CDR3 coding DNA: TGTGCCACCAGTGATCCGTCACAGGGGATGGGCAAAAACATTCAGTACTTC.

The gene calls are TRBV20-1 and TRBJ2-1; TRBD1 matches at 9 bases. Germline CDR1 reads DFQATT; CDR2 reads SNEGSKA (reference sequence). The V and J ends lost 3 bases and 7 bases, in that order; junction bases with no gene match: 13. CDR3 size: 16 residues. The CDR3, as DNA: TGCAGTGCTAGTGATCCCTCGGGACAGGGAGGAAATGAGCAGTTCTTC. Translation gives CSASDPSGQGGNEQFF.

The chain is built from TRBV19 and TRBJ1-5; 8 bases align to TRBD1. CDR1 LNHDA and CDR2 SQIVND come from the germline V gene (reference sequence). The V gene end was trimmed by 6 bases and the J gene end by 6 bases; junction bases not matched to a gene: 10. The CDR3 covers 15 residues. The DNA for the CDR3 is TGTGCCAGTAGCGACTCAGGGGGCTATGGTCAGCCCCAGCATTTT. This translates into CASSDSGGYGQPQHF. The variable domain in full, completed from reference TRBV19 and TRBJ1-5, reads DGGITQSPKYLFRKEGQNVTLSCEQNLNHDAMYWYRQDPGQGLRLIYYSQIVNDFQKGDIAEGYSVSREKKESFPLTVTSAQKNPTAFYLCASSDSGGYGQPQHFGDGTRLSIL.

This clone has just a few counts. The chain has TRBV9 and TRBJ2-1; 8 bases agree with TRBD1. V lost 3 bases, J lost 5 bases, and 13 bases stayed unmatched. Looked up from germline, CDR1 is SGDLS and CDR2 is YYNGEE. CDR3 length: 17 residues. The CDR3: CASSAQHRTGPHNEQFF. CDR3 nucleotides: TGTGCCAGCAGCGCGCAACATAGGACAGGGCCGCACAATGAGCAGTTCTTC.